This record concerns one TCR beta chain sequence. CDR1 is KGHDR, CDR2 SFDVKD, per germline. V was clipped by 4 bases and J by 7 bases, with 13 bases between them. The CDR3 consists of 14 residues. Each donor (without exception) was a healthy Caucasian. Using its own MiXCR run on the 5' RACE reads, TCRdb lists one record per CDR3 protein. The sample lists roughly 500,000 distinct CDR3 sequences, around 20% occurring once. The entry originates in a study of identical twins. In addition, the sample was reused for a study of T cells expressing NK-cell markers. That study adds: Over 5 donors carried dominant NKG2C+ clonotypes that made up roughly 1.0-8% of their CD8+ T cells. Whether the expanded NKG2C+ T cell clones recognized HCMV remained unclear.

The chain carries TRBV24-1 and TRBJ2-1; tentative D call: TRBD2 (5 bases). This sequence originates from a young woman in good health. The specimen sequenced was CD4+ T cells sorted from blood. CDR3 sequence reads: CATSEASWRNEQFF. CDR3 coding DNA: TGTGCCACCAGTGAGGCTAGCTGGAGAAATGAGCAGTTCTTC.